Following are 15 T cell receptor beta chains from one sample sequenced in a study of human thymus T cells. Profiling relied on immunoSEQ multiplex PCR, and the TCRdb table lists in-frame clones only, not all of them. The profile shows 46,000 or so clones, more than 85% of them singletons. Sequencing was carried out using blood. Source of these receptors: a girl in the first two years of life with a congenital heart defect but otherwise immunologically healthy.

The rearrangement links TRBV2 to TRBJ2-5; a possible D gene is TRBD1 (6 bases). Between the trimmed V and J ends, which lost 3 bases and 2 bases, there was a span of 10 bases. The CDR3 has 14 amino acids. The germline CDR1 and CDR2 sequences are SNHLY and FYNNEI. Here the CDR3 DNA reads TGTGCCAGCAGTGACGGACAGAATCAAGAGACCCAGTACTTC. Translating it yields CASSDGQNQETQYF.

This clone came up a few times. The V and J genes are TRBV7-9 and TRBJ1-1, with D maybe TRBD1 (5 bases). Germline assignment: CDR1 SEHNR and CDR2 FQNEAQ (reference sequence). This CDR3 is 13 amino acids long. V lost 3 bases to trimming and J lost 1 base, with 6 bases between them. This CDR3 is CASSFQGNTEAFF. The CDR3, as DNA: TGTGCCAGCAGCTTCCAGGGGAACACTGAAGCTTTCTTT.

V is TRBV2 and J is TRBJ1-2, with D perhaps matching TRBD1 (5 bases). Trimming removed 4 bases from V and 7 bases from J, with 13 bases in between. The CDR3 is made up of 13 amino acids. CDR1 is SNHLY, CDR2 FYNNEI, per germline. The CDR3 DNA sequence: TGTGCCAGCAGTGTCCGTCGGGGCGGTGGCTACACCTTC. Encoded protein: CASSVRRGGGYTF.

V gene TRBV11-2 combines with J gene TRBJ2-1, with D unclear. The V gene lost 7 bases and the J gene lost 0 bases, with 7 bases spanning the gap. CDR1 and CDR2 (germline): SGHAT, FQNNGV. This CDR3 comprises 13 residues. CDR3 sequence (DNA): TGTGCCAGCACCTTGACCTCCTACAATGAGCAGTTCTTC. Encoded protein: CASTLTSYNEQFF.

The chain recombines TRBV18 with TRBJ2-5, with TRBD2 matching 8 bases. Germline values: CDR1 KGHSH, CDR2 LQKENI. The CDR3 has 14 residues. With V trimmed by 3 bases and J by 2 bases, 2 bases remained unmatched. The CDR3 sequence: CASSPREGQETQYF. CDR3 DNA sequence: TGTGCCAGCTCACCCCGGGAGGGACAAGAGACCCAGTACTTC.

The CDR3 nucleotides read TGTGCCAGCAGCGTAGCCCGTGGGTCGGGGGCCAACGTCCTGACTTTC. Protein product: CASSVARGSGANVLTF. The chain recombines TRBV9 with TRBJ2-6; unclear D gene. The CDR3 spans 16 residues. V lost 0 bases and J lost 4, with 11 bases in between. Germline V gene lookup returns CDR1 SGDLS and CDR2 YYNGEE.

This chain links TRBV5-6 with TRBJ2-2; tentatively, D is TRBD2 (7 bases). The V gene's germline CDR1 is SGHDT and CDR2 YYEEEE. There are 18 residues in the CDR3. V lost 4 bases and J lost 1, with 20 bases in between. The DNA of the CDR3 is TGTGCCAGCAGCGCCGCTAGGGGGGGCACCTTGAACACCGGGGAGCTGTTTTTT. This translates into CASSAARGGTLNTGELFF.

This sequence joins TRBV5-1 and TRBJ2-1; 8 nucleotides agree with TRBD2. Trimming at V came to 4 bases and at J to 4 bases, leaving 7 bases not matched to a gene. This CDR3 spans 15 amino acids. Germline-derived CDR1 and CDR2 are SGHRS and YFSETQ. CDR3 in DNA: TGCGCCAGCAGCCCGTTAGCGGGATCTTACAATGAGCAGTTCTTC. It is translated as CASSPLAGSYNEQFF.

The rearrangement uses TRBV7-9 and TRBJ2-1, with a possible D match to TRBD2 (5 bases). V was pared by 4 bases and J by 4 bases, with 8 bases between. The CDR3 has 13 amino acids. The germline gives CDR1 SEHNR, CDR2 FQNEAQ (reference sequence). CDR3 residues: CASSSGLYNEQFF. The CDR3 DNA sequence: TGTGCCAGCAGCTCCGGACTTTACAATGAGCAGTTCTTC.

The V gene is TRBV29-1, the J gene TRBJ2-5, with D unclear. CDR1 SQVTM and CDR2 ANQGSEA come from the germline V gene. Trimming pared 3 bases from V and 4 bases from J, leaving 18 bases between. This CDR3 comprises 15 residues. This chain's CDR3 is CSVDGQLRSPETQYF. The CDR3 nucleotides read TGCAGCGTTGATGGGCAGCTGCGGTCCCCAGAGACCCAGTACTTC.

This chain connects TRBV5-1 to TRBJ2-7; 8 bases map to TRBD1. The CDR3 is made up of 14 amino acids. CDR1 and CDR2 (germline): SGHRS, YFSETQ. J lost 7 bases, V lost 4 bases, and 10 bases had no gene match. CDR3 nucleotides: TGCGCCAGCAGCCCGCGGGACAGGTTTGGGGAGCAGTACTTC. Amino acid sequence: CASSPRDRFGEQYF.

The chain links TRBV15 to TRBJ1-1; weak D call: TRBD1 (5 bases). The germline V gene has CDR1 LNHNV and CDR2 YYDKDF (reference sequence). CDR3 length: 14 residues. Deletions cut 0 bases from V and 5 bases from J, with 10 bases between. CDR3 sequence (DNA): TGTGCCACCAGCAGAGATCCCAGGGTTACTGAAGCTTTCTTT. This gives the protein CATSRDPRVTEAFF.

The chain is built from TRBV5-4 and TRBJ1-2; D perhaps matches TRBD1 (5 bases). Trimming removed 0 bases at V and 5 bases at J, with 11 bases between. The CDR3 sequence is 14 residues long. Germline lookup yields CDR1 SGHNT and CDR2 YYREEE (reference sequence). Here the CDR3 reads CASSLDRHSYGYTF. CDR3 bases: TGTGCCAGCAGCTTGGACAGGCACTCATATGGCTACACCTTC.

This CDR3 is CASSPGIRADTQYF. In nucleotides, the CDR3 is TGTGCCAGCAGCCCCGGAATTCGCGCAGATACGCAGTATTTT. This sequence joins TRBV11-3 and TRBJ2-3, with unresolved D. Trimming took 5 bases from V and 4 from J, leaving 13 bases between them. In germline, CDR1 is SGHNT, CDR2 YENEEA. The CDR3 contains 14 residues.

The sample holds one count of this clone. V usage is TRBV10-3 and J usage is TRBJ2-1; D unclear. The CDR3 spans 14 residues. Germline V gives CDR1 ENHRY, CDR2 SYGVKD. Trimming shortened V by 2 bases and J by 2 bases, and 7 bases separated the two germline ends. The CDR3, as DNA: TGTGCCATCAGTGAGCCGCGGCCCTACAATGAGCAGTTCTTC. Its translation is CAISEPRPYNEQFF.